This T cell receptor beta chain derives from a study of a mutant IDH1 vaccine in newly diagnosed glioma. Overall study context: Those enrolled had earlier been treated with radiotherapy, temozolomide, or both, mostly both. Study results and limitations: Seemingly, top peripheral T cell clonotype changes bore no relation to pseudoprogression.

About this clone itself: What it binds is not known.

Documented time point: baseline, week 1 (first vaccination visit). Treatment given: pre-vaccination baseline after standard-of-care therapy. The CDR3 runs to 12 residues. After removal of 8 bases from V and 14 bases from J, the junction contained 7 bases not matched to a gene. Germline V gene sequence: CDR1 SNHLY, CDR2 FYNNEI. The table came from immunoSEQ multiplex PCR; TCRdb's copy has only in-frame clones and leaves some out. This table holds 80,000 to 100,000 clones, approximately 80% found once. The TCR comes from a man aged 40-49 years with glioma. Some clones in this sample may be carry-over from other donors' samples. The material sequenced was PBMCs, taken from a glioma patient treated with radiotherapy, temozolomide or both. The gene calls are TRBV2 and TRBJ1-6, with 9 positions matching TRBD1. The CDR3: CASAGQGVTLHF. The CDR3 bases are TGTGCCAGCGCGGGACAGGGTGTTACCCTCCACTTT.